The rows below give T cell receptor beta chains drawn from one sample of a study of shared T cell receptors in the human thymus. TCRdb's table, derived via immunoSEQ multiplex PCR, lists solely in-frame clones and lacks some. The repertoire holds some 660,000 clones, with around 87% as singletons. Separately, the same data were catalogued under a study of human thymus T cells.

Sequencing was done on a sample of thymocytes. The receptors come from a boy under two years old with a congenital heart defect. Each CDR3 is given with its conserved first and last residue. D genes are given only for firm matches. Clone size is not always given. Where it is, it says once, few, many or a class for expanded clones.

v_gene,d_gene,j_gene,abundance,CDR3aa,CDR3nt
TRBV12-5,NA,TRBJ1-4,NA,CASGLLGGEKLFF,TGTGCTAGTGGTTTGCTGGGAGGGGAAAAACTGTTTTTT
TRBV11-2,NA,TRBJ1-2,NA,CASSLALRYGYTF,TGTGCCAGCAGCTTAGCGTTGAGATATGGCTACACCTTC
TRBV5-4,TRBD1,TRBJ2-7,NA,CASSGDSLYEQYF,TGTGCCAGCAGTGGGGACAGCCTCTACGAGCAGTACTTC
TRBV28,NA,TRBJ1-5,once,CASSLRQVNQPQHF,TGTGCCAGCAGTTTAAGACAGGTCAATCAGCCCCAGCATTTT
TRBV5-6,TRBD1,TRBJ2-1,NA,CASSETGQGASNEQFF,TGTGCCAGCAGCGAAACGGGACAGGGGGCCTCCAATGAGCAGTTCTTC
TRBV7-2,NA,TRBJ1-5,NA,CASSLRRQVHQPQHF,TGTGCCAGCAGCCTACGGCGACAGGTCCACCAGCCCCAGCATTTT
TRBV4-2,NA,TRBJ1-3,NA,CASSPGQNSRSGNTIYF,TGTGCCAGCAGCCCCGGACAGAATTCCCGCTCTGGAAACACCATATATTTT
TRBV4-3,NA,TRBJ1-1,once,CASSHPLGGNTEAFF,TGCGCCAGCAGCCACCCTCTAGGGGGGAACACTGAAGCTTTCTTT
TRBV5-1,NA,TRBJ2-4,NA,CASSLRPSENIQYF,TGCGCCAGCAGCTTGCGCCCGTCGGAGAACATTCAGTACTTC
TRBV10-3,TRBD1,TRBJ2-7,NA,CAISFETGEAYEQYF,TGTGCCATCAGTTTTGAGACAGGGGAGGCCTACGAGCAGTACTTC
TRBV12-5,NA,TRBJ2-7,NA,CASGRNGDDRTSYEGQYF,TGTGCTAGTGGCCGAAATGGGGACGACAGGACATCCTACGAGGGGCAGTACTTC
TRBV2,NA,TRBJ1-2,NA,CASSEGRGFYGYTF,TGTGCCAGCAGTGAGGGTCGGGGATTCTATGGCTACACCTTC
TRBV19,TRBD1,TRBJ1-2,once,CASSNPGQIRSYTF,TGTGCCAGTAGTAACCCGGGACAGATAAGGAGCTACACCTTC
TRBV27,TRBD2,TRBJ2-1,NA,CASSFNSGREPYNEQFF,TGTGCCAGCAGTTTCAACAGCGGGAGGGAACCCTACAATGAGCAGTTCTTC
TRBV30,TRBD1,TRBJ1-5,NA,CAWSIQGVNSNQPQHF,TGTGCCTGGAGTATCCAGGGGGTTAATAGCAATCAGCCCCAGCATTTT
TRBV4-3,NA,TRBJ2-1,NA,CASSQDFETRGRGEQFF,TGCGCCAGCAGCCAAGATTTCGAGACTAGGGGTAGGGGTGAGCAGTTCTTC
TRBV5-1,NA,TRBJ1-5,NA,CASSLGQGRDQPQHF,TGCGCCAGCAGCTTGGGTCAGGGCAGGGATCAGCCCCAGCATTTT
TRBV4-3,NA,TRBJ2-2,once,CASSQDRITGELFF,TGCGCCAGCAGCCAAGATCGTATCACCGGGGAGCTGTTTTTT
TRBV18,NA,TRBJ1-4,few,CASTRTGLSDEKLFF,TGTGCCAGCACACGAACAGGGTTGAGTGATGAAAAACTGTTTTTT
TRBV7-2,NA,TRBJ2-3,NA,CASSQGQPDTQYF,TGTGCCAGCAGCCAAGGACAGCCAGATACGCAGTATTTT
TRBV5-4,TRBD2,TRBJ2-1,NA,CASSLGLGLPVNEQFF,TGTGCCAGCAGCTTAGGCCTGGGACTACCAGTCAATGAGCAGTTCTTC
TRBV7-3,NA,TRBJ2-1,NA,CASSLTGLVSPHEQFF,TGTGCCAGCAGCTTAACCGGACTTGTTAGCCCCCATGAGCAGTTCTTC
TRBV18,TRBD2,TRBJ2-2,NA,CASSPGGVDTGELFF,TGTGCCAGCTCACCGGGAGGGGTGGACACCGGGGAGCTGTTTTTT
TRBV14,TRBD1,TRBJ2-7,NA,CASSQFPGTADEQYF,TGTGCCAGCAGCCAATTCCCCGGGACAGCTGACGAGCAGTACTTC
TRBV7-3,TRBD1,TRBJ2-1,NA,CASSLTDRGNNEQFF,TGTGCCAGCAGCTTAACGGACAGGGGGAACAATGAGCAGTTCTTC
TRBV7-6,NA,TRBJ2-7,NA,CASSLRGTVSSYEQYF,TGTGCCAGCAGCTTACGAGGAACTGTAAGCTCCTACGAGCAGTACTTC
TRBV12-5,TRBD2,TRBJ2-2,once,CASGLVLAGWGGELFF,TGTGCTAGTGGTTTGGTGCTAGCGGGATGGGGCGGGGAGCTGTTTTTT
TRBV28,TRBD1,TRBJ2-7,NA,CASQGDTSYEQYF,TGTGCCAGCCAGGGGGATACGTCCTACGAGCAGTACTTC
TRBV5-6,TRBD1,TRBJ1-3,NA,CASSSWDRSNSGNTIYF,TGTGCCAGCAGTTCCTGGGACAGGTCGAACTCTGGAAACACCATATATTTT
TRBV27,TRBD1,TRBJ2-7,NA,CASSPDRDEQYF,TGTGCCAGCAGTCCTGACAGGGACGAGCAGTACTTC
TRBV5-6,TRBD1,TRBJ1-2,NA,CASSLEVQDRANGYTF,TGTGCCAGCAGCTTGGAGGTTCAGGACAGGGCCAATGGCTACACCTTC
TRBV28,TRBD1,TRBJ2-6,NA,CASSLPPTGRSGANVLTF,TGTGCCAGCAGTTTACCCCCGACAGGGCGGTCTGGGGCCAACGTCCTGACTTTC
TRBV2,TRBD2,TRBJ2-5,NA,CASTGGTSGSRQETQYF,TGTGCCAGCACCGGGGGGACTAGCGGGAGTCGGCAAGAGACCCAGTACTTC
TRBV28,TRBD1,TRBJ1-1,NA,CASGAGGNTEAFF,TGTGCCAGCGGTGCAGGGGGTAACACTGAAGCTTTCTTT
TRBV7-9,NA,TRBJ1-1,NA,CASSLVGVIHTMNTEAFF,TGTGCCAGCAGCTTAGTCGGGGTAATCCACACAATGAACACTGAAGCTTTCTTT
TRBV15,TRBD2,TRBJ2-1,NA,CATGRDNYNEQFF,TGTGCCACGGGGAGGGATAACTACAATGAGCAGTTCTTC
TRBV7-8,NA,TRBJ2-1,NA,CASSLRKSRSSSGEVQDEQFF,TGTGCCAGCAGCTTACGAAAGTCCCGCTCTAGCTCGGGGGAGGTTCAAGATGAGCAGTTCTTC
TRBV19,TRBD2,TRBJ2-1,NA,CATTPRGDNEQFF,TGTGCCACGACCCCCCGGGGGGATAATGAGCAGTTCTTC
TRBV19,NA,TRBJ1-5,few,CASSIRRQPQHF,TGTGCCAGTAGTATCCGGAGGCAGCCCCAGCATTTT
TRBV28,TRBD2,TRBJ2-7,NA,CASSSPILLAARYEQYF,TGTGCCAGCAGTTCCCCTATTCTACTAGCGGCCCGCTACGAGCAGTACTTC
TRBV13,NA,TRBJ2-4,NA,CASSLRLGGTKNIQYF,TGTGCCAGCAGCTTACGTCTAGGCGGTACCAAAAACATTCAGTACTTC
TRBV11-3,NA,TRBJ2-2,once,CASSFARGTGELFF,TGTGCCAGCAGCTTTGCTAGGGGAACCGGGGAGCTGTTTTTT
TRBV28,NA,TRBJ1-2,NA,CASSRQNYGYTF,TGTGCCAGCAGTCGCCAGAACTATGGCTACACCTTC
TRBV5-6,TRBD1,TRBJ1-2,NA,CASSLADRGVYANYGYTF,TGTGCCAGCAGCTTGGCCGACAGGGGGGTTTATGCTAACTATGGCTACACCTTC
TRBV6-5,TRBD1,TRBJ2-1,once,CASERRQGALGEQFF,TGTGCCAGCGAAAGAAGACAGGGGGCGTTAGGTGAGCAGTTCTTC
TRBV9,TRBD1,TRBJ2-2,NA,CASSGTQGAKNTGELFF,TGTGCCAGCAGCGGGACACAGGGGGCGAAGAACACCGGGGAGCTGTTTTTT
TRBV9,TRBD1,TRBJ2-6,NA,CASSVQGAAGANVLTF,TGTGCCAGCAGCGTACAGGGGGCTGCTGGGGCCAACGTCCTGACTTTC
TRBV5-6,TRBD1,TRBJ2-1,NA,CASSLTGVSYNEQFF,TGTGCCAGCAGCTTGACAGGGGTTAGCTACAATGAGCAGTTCTTC
TRBV14,NA,TRBJ1-2,NA,CASSPAGAPANYGYTF,TGTGCCAGCAGCCCAGCAGGTGCCCCAGCTAACTATGGCTACACCTTC